These T cell receptor beta chains were read from a single sample in a study of shared clonotypes between healthy human individuals. Produced via immunoSEQ multiplex PCR; TCRdb's table is partial and in-frame only. The sample carries approximately 350,000 clones, approximately 96% recorded once. The specimen sequenced was memory CD8+ T cells sorted from blood. The source is a man aged 30 to 45 in good health. Both conserved end residues are part of each CDR3. D genes are given only for firm matches. Size is stated for part of the rows, as once, few or many counts, or as a class when the clone is expanded.

cdr3_nt cdr3_aa clone_size d_call j_call v_call
TGTGCCAGTAGTCAGTCAGGGATAAAAAACATTCAGTACTTC CASSQSGIKNIQYF . . TRBJ2-4 TRBV19
TGTGCCAGCAGCTCAAGGACTAGCGGGAGCTACGAGCAGTACTTC CASSSRTSGSYEQYF . TRBD2 TRBJ2-7 TRBV11-2
TGTGCCAGCAGCGTAGGGGGAATGAACACTGAAGCTTTCTTT CASSVGGMNTEAFF once . TRBJ1-1 TRBV7-2
TGTGCCAGCAGCCTCTTGGAAGAAAACATTCAGTACTTC CASSLLEENIQYF once . TRBJ2-4 TRBV7-9
TGCGCCAGCAATTACGGGGGGTACAATGAGCAGTTCTTC CASNYGGYNEQFF . TRBD2 TRBJ2-1 TRBV5-1
TGCGCCAGCAGCCAAGTTATCGGAGAGACCCAGTACTTC CASSQVIGETQYF once . TRBJ2-5 TRBV4-1
TGTGCCAGCAGTTCCGACTACGAGCAGTACTTC CASSSDYEQYF . . TRBJ2-7 TRBV28
TGTGCCAGCAGTTTGTCAGCCACTAATGAAAAACTGTTTTTT CASSLSATNEKLFF . . TRBJ1-4 TRBV28
TGCAGCGTTGTCAGGGGAGCTGAAGCTTTCTTT CSVVRGAEAFF . . TRBJ1-1 TRBV29-1
TGTGCCAGCAGTAATTTCGCGCGAGGGAGTAGAGATACGCAGTATTTT CASSNFARGSRDTQYF . . TRBJ2-3 TRBV27
TGTGCCAGCAGTTTACGGGGGGCTGGAAACACCATATATTTT CASSLRGAGNTIYF . . TRBJ1-3 TRBV27
TGTGCCAGCAGCTTATTACCCGGAGGGGCAACTGGAAACACCATATATTTT CASSLLPGGATGNTIYF once . TRBJ1-3 TRBV11-2
TGTGCCAGCAGGCGGACTAGCGGGAGTAATGAGCAGTTCTTC CASRRTSGSNEQFF . TRBD2 TRBJ2-1 TRBV5-6
TGTGCCAGCAGCTATGAGAACACTGAAGCTTTCTTT CASSYENTEAFF . . TRBJ1-1 TRBV5-8
TGTGCCAGCAGTTACTTGGACAGGGCTCTGGGCTACACCTTC CASSYLDRALGYTF . TRBD1 TRBJ1-2 TRBV6-5
TGTGCCATCCCCGACAGGCCAAATCAGCCCCAGCATTTT CAIPDRPNQPQHF . . TRBJ1-5 TRBV10-3
TGCGCCAGCAGCTTGGGCTCCGGGACAGGGGTTCTGTACGAGCAGTACTTC CASSLGSGTGVLYEQYF . TRBD1 TRBJ2-7 TRBV5-1
TGTGCCAGCAGTTCCGGACAGGGGTTATATGAAAAACTGTTTTTT CASSSGQGLYEKLFF . TRBD1 TRBJ1-4 TRBV6-5
TGTGCCATCTCGACTAGCCCCACCGGGGAGCTGTTTTTT CAISTSPTGELFF . TRBD2 TRBJ2-2 TRBV10-3
TGTGCCAGCAGCTTGGAGAATGAGCGGAGCTCCTACAATGAGCAGTTCTTC CASSLENERSSYNEQFF . . TRBJ2-1 TRBV5-4
TGTGCTAGTGGTTTGGGACTAGCGGGAGGCCGTGAGCAGTTCTTC CASGLGLAGGREQFF . TRBD2 TRBJ2-1 TRBV12-5
TGTGCCAGCAGCTTAGGGAGTTCAGATACGCAGTATTTT CASSLGSSDTQYF once . TRBJ2-3 TRBV7-8
TGCGCCAGCAGCTTGGAGACAGGCCTCATTTACGAGCAGTACTTC CASSLETGLIYEQYF once . TRBJ2-7 TRBV5-1
TGTGCCAGCAGCCAAGTATCCGTCTACGAGCAGTACTTC CASSQVSVYEQYF . . TRBJ2-7 TRBV7-9
TGTGCCAGCAGTGACCTTAGCGGGAGGGCCTACGAGCAGTACTTC CASSDLSGRAYEQYF once TRBD2 TRBJ2-7 TRBV27
TGTGCCAGCAGTTTCTTCGGGACAGGGGGGGAAAAACTGTTTTTT CASSFFGTGGEKLFF . TRBD1 TRBJ1-4 TRBV27
TGTGCCAGCAGCTCTCAACTAGCGGGAGCGTCCGAGCAGTACTTC CASSSQLAGASEQYF . TRBD2 TRBJ2-7 TRBV5-4
TGTGCCACCACAGGGGGCTACTCCTACAATGAGCAGTTCTTC CATTGGYSYNEQFF . TRBD1 TRBJ2-1 TRBV2
TGTGCCAGCAGCTTGGTCGGGACAGGCTCCCATGGCTACACCTTC CASSLVGTGSHGYTF . TRBD1 TRBJ1-2 TRBV6-5
TGTGCCAGCAGCTTAGGTCCGGGAGCGAACACCGGGGAGCTGTTTTTT CASSLGPGANTGELFF once . TRBJ2-2 TRBV7-6
TGTGCCAGCAGCTTAGGATCGGGGACAGCGTACGAGCAGTACTTC CASSLGSGTAYEQYF . TRBD1 TRBJ2-7 TRBV7-2
TGTGCCAGCAGCCGCCGAAGAGGGGCTAGCGGGAGCAATGAGCAGTTCTTC CASSRRRGASGSNEQFF . TRBD2 TRBJ2-1 TRBV7-9
TGTGCCAGCAGTGACAACTCTGGAAACACCATATATTTT CASSDNSGNTIYF . . TRBJ1-3 TRBV25-1
TGTGCCCGGATCAGGGACAGGGTCCAAGAGACCCAGTACTTC CARIRDRVQETQYF . . TRBJ2-5 TRBV21-1
TGCGCCAGCAGCTTGGTCGGCGGGGAGACCCAGTACTTC CASSLVGGETQYF . . TRBJ2-5 TRBV5-1
TGTGCCACCGGCTCCCAGGGGGCGGACACCGGGGAGCTGTTTTTT CATGSQGADTGELFF . TRBD1 TRBJ2-2 TRBV10-3
TGCGCCAGCAGGGGGACTACCCTATACAATGAGCAGTTCTTC CASRGTTLYNEQFF . TRBD2 TRBJ2-1 TRBV5-1
TGTGCCAGCAGTTTCCCTAGCTATTGGGGAAACAATGAGCAGTTCTTC CASSFPSYWGNNEQFF . . TRBJ2-1 TRBV28
TGTGCCAGCAGCCGGACAGGCTCATACTCGCAGTATTTT CASSRTGSYSQYF . TRBD1 TRBJ2-3 TRBV7-2
TGTGCCAGTACGGATAGCAATCAGCCCCAGCATTTT CASTDSNQPQHF . . TRBJ1-5 TRBV19
TGTGCCAGCAGCCCCGGCGGACGGAATGGCTACACCTTC CASSPGGRNGYTF . . TRBJ1-2 TRBV5-8